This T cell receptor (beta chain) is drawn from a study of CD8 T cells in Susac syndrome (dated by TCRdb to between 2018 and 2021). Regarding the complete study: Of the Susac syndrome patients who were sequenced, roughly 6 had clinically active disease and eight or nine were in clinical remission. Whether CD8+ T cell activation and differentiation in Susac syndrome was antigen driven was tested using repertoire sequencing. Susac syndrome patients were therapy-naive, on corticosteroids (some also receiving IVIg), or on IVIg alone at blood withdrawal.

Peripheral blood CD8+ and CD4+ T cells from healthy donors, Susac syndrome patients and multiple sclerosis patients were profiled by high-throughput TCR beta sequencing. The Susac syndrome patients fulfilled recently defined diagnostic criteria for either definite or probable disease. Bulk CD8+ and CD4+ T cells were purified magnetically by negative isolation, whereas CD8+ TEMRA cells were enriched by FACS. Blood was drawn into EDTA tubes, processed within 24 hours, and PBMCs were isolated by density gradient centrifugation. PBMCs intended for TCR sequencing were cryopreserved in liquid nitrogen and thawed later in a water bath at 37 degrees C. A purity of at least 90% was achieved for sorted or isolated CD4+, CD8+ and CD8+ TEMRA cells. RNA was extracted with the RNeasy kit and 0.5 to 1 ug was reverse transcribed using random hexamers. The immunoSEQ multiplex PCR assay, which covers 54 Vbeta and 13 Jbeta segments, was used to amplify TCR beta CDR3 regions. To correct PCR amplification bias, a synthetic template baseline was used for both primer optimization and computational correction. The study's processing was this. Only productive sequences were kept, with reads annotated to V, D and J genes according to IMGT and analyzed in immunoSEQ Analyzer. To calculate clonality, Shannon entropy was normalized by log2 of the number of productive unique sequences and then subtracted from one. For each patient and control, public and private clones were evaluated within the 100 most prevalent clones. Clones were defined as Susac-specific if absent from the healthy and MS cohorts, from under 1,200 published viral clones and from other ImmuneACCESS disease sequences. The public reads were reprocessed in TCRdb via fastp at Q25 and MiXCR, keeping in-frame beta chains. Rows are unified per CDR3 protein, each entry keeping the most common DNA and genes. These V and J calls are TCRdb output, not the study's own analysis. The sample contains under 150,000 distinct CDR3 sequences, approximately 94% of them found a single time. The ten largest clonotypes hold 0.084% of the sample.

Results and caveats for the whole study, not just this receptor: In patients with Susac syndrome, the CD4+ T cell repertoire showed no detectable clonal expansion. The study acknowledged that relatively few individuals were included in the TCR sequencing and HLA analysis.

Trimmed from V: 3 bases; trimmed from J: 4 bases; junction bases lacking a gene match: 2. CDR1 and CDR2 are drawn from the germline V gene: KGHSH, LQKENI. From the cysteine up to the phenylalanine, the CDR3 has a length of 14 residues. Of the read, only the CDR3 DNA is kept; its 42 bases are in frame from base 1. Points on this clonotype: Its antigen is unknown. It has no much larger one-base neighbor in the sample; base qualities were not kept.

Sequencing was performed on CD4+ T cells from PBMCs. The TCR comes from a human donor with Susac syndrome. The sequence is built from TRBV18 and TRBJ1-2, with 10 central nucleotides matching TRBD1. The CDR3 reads CASSPGQGSYGYTF. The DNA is TGTGCCAGCTCACCGGGACAGGGGAGCTATGGCTACACCTTC. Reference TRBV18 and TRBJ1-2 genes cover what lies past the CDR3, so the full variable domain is NAGVMQNPRHLVRRRGQEARLRCSPMKGHSHVYWYRQLPEEGLKFMVYLQKENIIDESGMPKERFSAEFPKEGPSILRIQQVVRGDSAAYFCASSPGQGSYGYTFGSGTRLTVV.